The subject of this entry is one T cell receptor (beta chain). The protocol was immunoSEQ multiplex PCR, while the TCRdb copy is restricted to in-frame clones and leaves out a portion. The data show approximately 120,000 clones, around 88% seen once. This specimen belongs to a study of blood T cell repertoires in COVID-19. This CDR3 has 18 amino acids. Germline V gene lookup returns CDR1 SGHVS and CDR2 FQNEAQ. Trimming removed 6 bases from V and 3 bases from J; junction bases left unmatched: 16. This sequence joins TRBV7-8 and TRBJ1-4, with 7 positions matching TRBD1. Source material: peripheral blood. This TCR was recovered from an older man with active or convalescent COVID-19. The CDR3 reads CASSFTGDFPLPNEKLFF. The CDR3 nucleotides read TGTGCCAGCAGTTTCACAGGGGACTTTCCACTTCCTAATGAAAAACTGTTTTTT.